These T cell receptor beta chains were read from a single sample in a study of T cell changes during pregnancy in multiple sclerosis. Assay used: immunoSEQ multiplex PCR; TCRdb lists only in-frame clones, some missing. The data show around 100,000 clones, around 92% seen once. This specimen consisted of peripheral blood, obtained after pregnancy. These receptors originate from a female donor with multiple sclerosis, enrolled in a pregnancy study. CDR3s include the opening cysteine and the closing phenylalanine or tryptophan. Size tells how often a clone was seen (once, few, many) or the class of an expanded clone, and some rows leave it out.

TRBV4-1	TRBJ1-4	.	CASSQEGPVSSATNEKLFF
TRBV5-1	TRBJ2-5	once	CASSPLAGGQETQYF
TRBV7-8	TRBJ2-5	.	CASSSWAGVQETQYF
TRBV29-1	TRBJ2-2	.	CSAQTGGLEGRELFF
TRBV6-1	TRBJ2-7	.	CAGGTGTTYEQYF
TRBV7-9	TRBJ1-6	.	CASSSAVGSYNSPLHF
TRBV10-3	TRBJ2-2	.	CAIRQGQNTGELFF
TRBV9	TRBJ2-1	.	CASSVAVSSYNEQFF
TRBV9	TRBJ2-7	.	CASSVGLQTGVLPYEQYF
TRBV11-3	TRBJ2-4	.	CASSLDLPLASGGSKNIQYF
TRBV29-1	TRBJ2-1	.	CSAEAGGNYNEQFF
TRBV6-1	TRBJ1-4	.	CASSEVTGTNEKLFF
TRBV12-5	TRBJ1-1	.	CASGLVLSGQTDTEAFF
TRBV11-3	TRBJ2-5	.	CASSLAGGPIETQYF
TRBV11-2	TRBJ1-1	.	CASSRRNTEAFF
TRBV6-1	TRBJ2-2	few	CASSESGTITGELFF
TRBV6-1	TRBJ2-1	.	CASAWTSGSYNEQFF
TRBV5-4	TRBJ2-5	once	CASSSTSGGAETQYF
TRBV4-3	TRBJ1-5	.	CASSQELSHNQPQHF
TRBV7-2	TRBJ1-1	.	CASSLTFPAGLMNTEAFF
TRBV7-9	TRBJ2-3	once	CASSLVTGADTQYF
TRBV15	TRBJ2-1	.	CATSFRAGSLFNEQFF
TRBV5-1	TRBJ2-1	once	CASRLGDDSTNEQFF